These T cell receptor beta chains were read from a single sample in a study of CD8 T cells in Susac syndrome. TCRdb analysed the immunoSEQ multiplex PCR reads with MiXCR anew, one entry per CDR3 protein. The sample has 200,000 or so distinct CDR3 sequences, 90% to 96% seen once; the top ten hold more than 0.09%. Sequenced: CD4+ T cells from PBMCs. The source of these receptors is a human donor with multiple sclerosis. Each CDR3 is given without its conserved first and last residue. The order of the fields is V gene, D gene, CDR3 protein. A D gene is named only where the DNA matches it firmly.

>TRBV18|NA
ASSPPHNEQF
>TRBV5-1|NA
ASRFSGPDGEQF
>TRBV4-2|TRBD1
ASSQGTGIDGYT
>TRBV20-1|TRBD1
SASPGQATDTQY
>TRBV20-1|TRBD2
SARGLAGDETQY
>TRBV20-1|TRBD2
SARGTREALETQY
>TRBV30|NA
ASSGLMGNTEAF
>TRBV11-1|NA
ASTRSLGGYNEQF
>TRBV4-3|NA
ASSQDGWGSGANVLT
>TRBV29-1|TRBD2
SVGEGPYEQY
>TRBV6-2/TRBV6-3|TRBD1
ASSETGGLYYEQY
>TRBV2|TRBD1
ASKGQNNQPQH
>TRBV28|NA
ASSFNRLSWVSYEQY
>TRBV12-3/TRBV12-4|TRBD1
ASSLRTGTGGYT
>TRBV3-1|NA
ASSQRLVGGTEAF
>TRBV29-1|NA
SVGTAREETQY
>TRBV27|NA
ASSADGSGANVLT
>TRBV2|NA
ASSEQGSSAQH
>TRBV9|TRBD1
ASGRGAGGGEPQH
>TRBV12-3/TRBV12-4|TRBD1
ASSPQTGISGYT
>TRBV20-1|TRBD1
SAFRGINSPLH
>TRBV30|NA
AWSRGGNTEAF
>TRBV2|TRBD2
ASSELYRVAGETDTQY
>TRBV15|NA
ATSRDLRPSYNEQF
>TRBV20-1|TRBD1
SAREGQGDQY
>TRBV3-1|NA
ASSQVMNTEAF
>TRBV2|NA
ASSDNRVGHEQY
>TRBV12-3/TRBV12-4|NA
ASSGYGDQETQY
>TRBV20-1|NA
SARDGAKTQY
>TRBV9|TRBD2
ASSYGLAGDEQF
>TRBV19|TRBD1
ASSVLQGARSEQF
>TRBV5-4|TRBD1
ASSLGQGVSYNEQF
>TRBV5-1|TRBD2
ASSLRGVLTDTQY
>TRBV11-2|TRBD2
ASSPRLADNEQF
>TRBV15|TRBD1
ATSREIRGRSNYGYT
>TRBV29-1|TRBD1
SVAGRLIGGDEQY
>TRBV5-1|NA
ASSLRAATDTQY
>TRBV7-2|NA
ASSSVDWAQH
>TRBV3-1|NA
ASSHGDRVYGYT
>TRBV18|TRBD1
ASSPASQGAWKSPLH
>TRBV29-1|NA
SALDPGREKLF